One sample yielded the 23 T cell receptor beta chains listed below, sequenced in a study of blood T cells in healthy people across ages. The second PCR ran roughly 6 to 11 cycles with a sample-barcoded 5' primer and J-beta primers. One entry per CDR3 protein results from TCRdb running MiXCR on the 5' RACE reads. The sample carries 1.8 million or so distinct CDR3 sequences, around 40% recorded once. The sample taken for sequencing was blood. Source of these receptors: a human donor in good health.

On this clonotype itself: At one of its ends the junction is not consistent with the germline gene, which may arise from a read error. The chain uses TRBV20-1 and TRBJ1-5, with unresolved D. Germline V gives CDR1 DFQATT, CDR2 SNEGSKA (reference sequence). CDR3 size: 13 residues. CDR3 bases: TGCAGTGCTAGAGATGATAGCAATCATCCCCAGCATTTT. It encodes CSARDDSNHPQHF.

In this sample, this clonotype turned up a few times. The V gene is TRBV9, the J gene TRBJ2-3, with a weak D call TRBD2 (5 bases). The germline V gene encodes CDR1 SGDLS and CDR2 YYNGEE. V was trimmed by 0 bases and J by 2 bases, leaving 13 bases between them. CDR3 length: 16 amino acids. In nucleotides, the CDR3 is TGTGCCAGCAGCGTAGGTATCCTAGCACCCACAGATACGCAGTATTTT. Translating it yields CASSVGILAPTDTQYF.

V is TRBV29-1 and J is TRBJ1-1; the match to TRBD1 covers 8 bases. Germline V gene lookup returns CDR1 SQVTM and CDR2 ANQGSEA. V gave up 6 bases and J gave up 7 bases; unmatched junction bases: 4. The CDR3 totals 11 residues. Written as DNA, the CDR3 is TGCAGCGTGGCAGACAGGGGTGAAGCTTTCTTT. It yields the protein CSVADRGEAFF.

J is TRBJ2-3 and V is TRBV6-2 or TRBV6-3; D remains unclear. Germline-derived CDR1 and CDR2 are MNHEY and SVGEGT. There are 14 residues in the CDR3. V lost 0 bases and J lost 6, with 10 bases in between. As DNA, the CDR3 is TGTGCCAGCAGTTACTCTGAGTTTGGCGATACGCAGTATTTT. This translates into CASSYSEFGDTQYF.

The chain links TRBV2 to TRBJ2-2; the match to TRBD1 covers 8 bases. The V gene's germline CDR1 is SNHLY and CDR2 FYNNEI. This CDR3 is built from 14 residues. V lost 6 bases to trimming and J lost 4 bases; unmatched junction nucleotides: 4. This CDR3 is CASRADRGTGELFF. DNA of the CDR3: TGTGCCAGCAGAGCCGACAGGGGCACCGGGGAGCTGTTTTTT. Filled out from reference TRBV2 and TRBJ2-2, the complete variable domain reads EPEVTQTPSHQVTQMGQEVILRCVPISNHLYFYWYRQILGQKVEFLVSFYNNEISEKSEIFDDQFSVERPDGSNFTLKIRSTKLEDSAMYFCASRADRGTGELFFGEGSRLTVL.

The chain joins TRBV29-1 to TRBJ2-7; D gene ambiguous. Trimming removed 3 bases from V and 1 base from J, with 7 bases in between. CDR1 SQVTM and CDR2 ANQGSEA come from the germline V gene. This CDR3 has 12 amino acids. The chain's CDR3 is CSVEHNSYEQYF. The CDR3 DNA reads TGCAGCGTTGAGCACAATTCCTACGAGCAGTACTTC.

This clonotype was counted a few times. This chain links TRBV2 with TRBJ2-3; D ambiguous. From germline, CDR1 is SNHLY and CDR2 FYNNEI. Trimming took off 9 bases at V and 2 bases at J, with 18 bases between the two ends. The CDR3 sequence is 15 residues long. CDR3 coding DNA: TGTGCCAGTGTGGAACTCCTAACGGCCACAGATACGCAGTATTTT. Residues: CASVELLTATDTQYF.

The V and J genes are TRBV11-2 and TRBJ1-2, with D perhaps TRBD1 (5 bases). Trimming shortened V by 5 bases and J by 2 bases, and 18 bases separated the two germline ends. CDR3 size: 16 residues. Germline assignment: CDR1 SGHAT and CDR2 FQNNGV. The CDR3 loop reads CASSPGSGGKNYGYTF. CDR3 DNA sequence: TGTGCCAGCAGCCCCGGTTCCGGGGGGAAGAACTATGGCTACACCTTC.

This sequence joins TRBV7-8 and TRBJ2-5, with unresolved D. CDR3 size: 14 residues. Looked up from germline, CDR1 is SGHVS and CDR2 is FQNEAQ. Between the trimmed V and J ends, which lost 1 base and 4 bases, there was a span of 10 bases. CDR3 region: CASSLEGFAETQYF. CDR3 bases: TGTGCCAGCAGCTTAGAGGGTTTTGCAGAGACCCAGTACTTC.

V gene TRBV7-2 combines with J gene TRBJ1-1; D is perhaps TRBD1 (5 bases). The germline V gene encodes CDR1 SGHTA and CDR2 FQGNSA. This CDR3 comprises 14 residues. Trimming stripped 7 bases from V and 1 base from J, with 13 bases between. CDR3 protein: CASTPTDQNTEAFF. The CDR3 region has the DNA TGTGCCAGCACCCCGACAGACCAGAACACTGAAGCTTTCTTT.

This clonotype was detected only a few times. The germline gene is not matched at one end of the junction; a read error may be the cause. The genes are TRBV7-6 and TRBJ2-3, with 8 bases identical to TRBD2. The CDR3 has 16 residues. Germline V CDR1 and CDR2: SGHVS, FNYEAQ. The CDR3 reads CASSERLAIRTDTQYF. The CDR3 DNA is TGTGCCAGCAGCGAGAGACTAGCGATTCGCACGGATACGCAGTATTTT.

This clonotype was recorded a few times. The gene calls are TRBV6-2 or TRBV6-3 and TRBJ2-7; D remains unclear. V lost 5 bases, J lost 7 bases, and 15 bases lay in between. Germline assignment: CDR1 MNHEY and CDR2 SVGEGT. The CDR3 loop spans 13 amino acids. The CDR3 bases are TGTGCCAGCAGTCCCTATTCCCTCGGAGAGCAGTACTTC. Its translation: CASSPYSLGEQYF.

A few counts support this clonotype. The chain recombines TRBV5-1 with TRBJ2-3, with TRBD1 as a possible D gene (6 bases). Deletions cut 2 bases from V and 0 bases from J, with 10 bases between. Per the germline V gene, CDR1 is SGHRS and CDR2 is YFSETQ. CDR3 length: 15 amino acids. The CDR3: CASSFRQASTDTQYF. The CDR3 nucleotides read TGCGCCAGCAGCTTCCGACAGGCTAGCACAGATACGCAGTATTTT.

The chain has TRBV5-1 and TRBJ2-7; 9 bases agree with TRBD1. This CDR3 spans 13 amino acids. In germline, CDR1 is SGHRS, CDR2 YFSETQ. V trimming: 3 bases; J trimming: 5 bases; junction bases outside the gene matches: 3. The CDR3: CASSWTGVHEQYF. Written as DNA, the CDR3 is TGCGCCAGCAGCTGGACAGGGGTCCACGAGCAGTACTTC.

This rearrangement joins TRBV5-1 to TRBJ2-7; 8 bases are shared with TRBD2. Germline CDR1 is SGHRS and CDR2 is YFSETQ. The CDR3 has 16 residues. J lost 0 bases, V lost 4 bases, and 9 bases had no gene match. CDR3 DNA: TGCGCCAGCAGCCCATACGTAGCGGGAAGCTCCTACGAGCAGTACTTC. The encoded protein is CASSPYVAGSSYEQYF.

This clonotype was seen more than once but under ten times. The CDR3 sequence: CASSPTSGGAGNIQYF. CDR3 DNA: TGTGCCAGCTCACCCACTAGCGGGGGGGCCGGAAACATTCAGTACTTC. The chain combines TRBV18 with TRBJ2-4, with TRBD2 matching 13 bases. The V segment lost 3 bases and the J segment 6 bases; nucleotides outside the gene matches: 5. The CDR3 totals 16 residues. Per the germline V gene, CDR1 is KGHSH and CDR2 is LQKENI.

This sequence joins TRBV11-2 and TRBJ2-1, with no clear D. The CDR3 extends over 14 amino acids. V shed 5 bases and J shed 1 base, with 9 bases lying between them. The germline V gene has CDR1 SGHAT and CDR2 FQNNGV. In DNA, the CDR3 is TGTGCCAGCAGCAAGCTAACATCCTACAATGAGCAGTTCTTC. This translates into CASSKLTSYNEQFF.

This clonotype was observed a few times. This chain uses TRBV20-1 with TRBJ1-4; maybe TRBD1 (6 bases). The ends were cut back, 3 bases at V and 5 bases at J, with 10 bases in the middle. This CDR3 region has 13 residues. Germline V gene data show CDR1 as DFQATT and CDR2 as SNEGSKA (reference sequence). This CDR3 reads CSASRTVNEKLFF. CDR3 bases: TGCAGTGCTAGCCGGACAGTAAATGAAAAACTGTTTTTT.

The table lists this clonotype with a few counts. The V call is TRBV28, the J call TRBJ2-3, with 11 bases identical to TRBD2. V was clipped by 4 bases and J by 2 bases; unmatched bases: 8. This CDR3 comprises 17 residues. From germline, CDR1 is MDHEN and CDR2 SYDVKM. CDR3: CASSSLAGGTYTDTQYF. The CDR3 region has the DNA TGTGCCAGCAGTTCGCTAGCGGGGGGTACTTACACAGATACGCAGTATTTT. Together with reference TRBV28 and TRBJ2-3, the CDR3 gives the full variable domain: DVKVTQSSRYLVKRTGEKVFLECVQDMDHENMFWYRQDPGLGLRLIYFSYDVKMKEKGDIPEGYSVSREKKERFSLILESASTNQTSMYLCASSSLAGGTYTDTQYFGPGTRLTVL.

This clonotype was seen once. The rearrangement joins TRBV27 to TRBJ1-5; 8 bases agree with TRBD1. Germline V gene sequence: CDR1 MNHEY, CDR2 SMNVEV (reference sequence). The CDR3 loop spans 14 amino acids. Trimming cost V 9 bases and J 0 bases; bases outside gene matches: 4. This CDR3 is CASNTGGSNQPQHF. In nucleotides, the CDR3 is TGTGCCAGTAACACAGGGGGTAGCAATCAGCCCCAGCATTTT.

The chain uses TRBV7-9 and TRBJ2-5; D not resolved. V lost 4 bases, J lost 5 bases, and 17 bases lay in between. CDR3 length: 15 amino acids. From germline, CDR1 is SEHNR and CDR2 FQNEAQ (reference sequence). The CDR3 sequence: CASSSKEHPWETQYF. CDR3 DNA: TGTGCCAGCAGCTCCAAAGAACACCCCTGGGAGACCCAGTACTTC.

In the case of this clonotype: A read error may account for a junction end that differs from germline. The chain employs TRBV10-3 and TRBJ2-4; the D call may be TRBD1 or TRBD2 (5 bases each). The CDR3 runs 19 residues. Germline V gene sequence: CDR1 ENHRY, CDR2 SYGVKD. The CDR3 DNA is TGTGCCATCAGTGATTGGGGACCCCAAGGGACGGAAGCCAAAAACATTCAGGACTTC. This gives the protein CAISDWGPQGTEAKNIQDF.

The V and J genes are TRBV24-1 and TRBJ2-2; unclear D gene. The CDR3 spans 15 residues. V lost 3 bases and J lost 0, with 7 bases in between. From germline, CDR1 is KGHDR and CDR2 SFDVKD. This chain's CDR3 is CATSDTRANTGELFF. The DNA for the CDR3 is TGTGCCACCAGTGATACGCGAGCGAACACCGGGGAGCTGTTTTTT.